The clone carrying this TCR beta chain has ten or more counts. The data belong to a study of neurological immune-mediated disorders. TCRdb itself ran the 5' RACE reads through MiXCR, one entry per CDR3 protein. The sample carries fewer than 85,000 distinct CDR3 sequences, under 4.5% recorded once. Trimming removed 0 bases at V and 4 bases at J, with 11 bases between. The CDR3 totals 14 residues. The germline CDR1 and CDR2 sequences are SGDLS and YYNGEE. Noted time point: longitudinal time-point 3. J is TRBJ2-7 and V is TRBV9, with a possible D match to TRBD2 (5 bases). This TCR was sampled from a woman aged 55-70 years with multiple sclerosis. Sequences were obtained from PBMCs. The CDR3 DNA reads TGTGCCAGCAGCGTAGACCACGGGGAATACGAGCAGTACTTC. It encodes CASSVDHGEYEQYF. Supplemented by reference TRBV9 and TRBJ2-7, the full variable domain reads DSGVTQTPKHLITATGQRVTLRCSPRSGDLSVYWYQQSLDQGLQFLIQYYNGEERAKGNILERFSAQQFPDLHSELNLSSLELGDSALYFCASSVDHGEYEQYFGPGTRLTVT.